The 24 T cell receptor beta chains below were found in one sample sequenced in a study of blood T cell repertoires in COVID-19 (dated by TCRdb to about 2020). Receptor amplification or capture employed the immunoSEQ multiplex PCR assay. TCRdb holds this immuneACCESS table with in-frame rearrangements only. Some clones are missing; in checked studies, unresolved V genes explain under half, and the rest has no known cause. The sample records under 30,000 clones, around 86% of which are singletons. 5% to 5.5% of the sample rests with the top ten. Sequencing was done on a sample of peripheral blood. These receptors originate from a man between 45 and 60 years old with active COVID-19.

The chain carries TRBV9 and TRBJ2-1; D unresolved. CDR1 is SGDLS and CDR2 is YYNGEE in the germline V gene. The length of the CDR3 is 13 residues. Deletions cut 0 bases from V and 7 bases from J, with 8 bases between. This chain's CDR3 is CASSVGGGNEQFF. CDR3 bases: TGTGCCAGCAGCGTAGGTGGCGGTAATGAGCAGTTCTTC.

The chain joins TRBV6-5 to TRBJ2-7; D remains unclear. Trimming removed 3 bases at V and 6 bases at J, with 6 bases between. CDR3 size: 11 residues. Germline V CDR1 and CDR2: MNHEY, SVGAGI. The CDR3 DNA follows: TGTGCCAGCAGTTATGCAGGCGAGCAGTACTTC. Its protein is CASSYAGEQYF.

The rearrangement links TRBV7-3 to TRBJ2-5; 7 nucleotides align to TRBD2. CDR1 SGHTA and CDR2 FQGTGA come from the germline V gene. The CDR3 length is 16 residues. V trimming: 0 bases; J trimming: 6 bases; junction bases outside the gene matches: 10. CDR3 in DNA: TGTGCCAGCAGCTTAACAGGCCAGGGAGGGTGGAAGACCCAGTACTTC. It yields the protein CASSLTGQGGWKTQYF.

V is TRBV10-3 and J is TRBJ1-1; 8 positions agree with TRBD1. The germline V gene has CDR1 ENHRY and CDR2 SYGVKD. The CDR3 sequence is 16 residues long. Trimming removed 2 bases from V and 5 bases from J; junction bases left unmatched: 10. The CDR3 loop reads CAISETSTGAGTEAFF. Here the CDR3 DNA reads TGTGCCATCAGTGAGACGTCGACAGGGGCCGGGACTGAAGCTTTCTTT.

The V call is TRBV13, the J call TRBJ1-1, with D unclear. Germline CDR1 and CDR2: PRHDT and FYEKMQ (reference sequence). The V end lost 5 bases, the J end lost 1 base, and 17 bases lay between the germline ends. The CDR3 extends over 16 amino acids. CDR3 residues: CASSSSVVSPNTEAFF. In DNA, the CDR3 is TGTGCCAGCAGCAGCTCCGTGGTCTCACCGAACACTGAAGCTTTCTTT.

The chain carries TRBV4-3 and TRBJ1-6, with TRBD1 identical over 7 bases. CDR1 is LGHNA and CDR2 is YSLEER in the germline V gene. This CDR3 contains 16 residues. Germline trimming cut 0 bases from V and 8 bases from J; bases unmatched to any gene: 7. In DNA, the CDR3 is TGCGCCAGCAGCCAAGATGCACAGGGGACGCATTCACCCCTCCACTTT. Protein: CASSQDAQGTHSPLHF.

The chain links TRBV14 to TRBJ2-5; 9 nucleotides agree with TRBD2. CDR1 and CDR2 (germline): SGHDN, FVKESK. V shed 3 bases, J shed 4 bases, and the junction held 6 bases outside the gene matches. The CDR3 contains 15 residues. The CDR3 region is CASSQGGLASETQYF. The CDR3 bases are TGTGCCAGCAGCCAGGGCGGACTAGCGTCAGAGACCCAGTACTTC. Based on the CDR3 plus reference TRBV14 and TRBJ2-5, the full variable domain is EAGVTQFPSHSVIEKGQTVTLRCDPISGHDNLYWYRRVMGKEIKFLLHFVKESKQDESGMPNNRFLAERTGGTYSTLKVQPAELEDSGVYFCASSQGGLASETQYFGPGTRLLVL.

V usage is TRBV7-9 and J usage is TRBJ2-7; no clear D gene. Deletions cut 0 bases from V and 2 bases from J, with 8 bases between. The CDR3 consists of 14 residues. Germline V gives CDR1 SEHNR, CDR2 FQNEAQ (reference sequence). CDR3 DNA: TGTGCCAGCAGCTTAGCGCTATCCCCCTACGAGCAGTACTTC. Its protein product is CASSLALSPYEQYF.

Written as DNA, the CDR3 is TGTGCCAGCAGCCGGATTGACAGGGGGGAAGGCTACACCTTC. The encoded protein is CASSRIDRGEGYTF. J is TRBJ1-2 and V is TRBV3-1 (or the pseudogene TRBV3-2); 9 bases map to TRBD1. This CDR3 region has 14 residues. Per germline, CDR1 LGHDT and CDR2 YNNKEL (reference sequence). With V trimmed by 4 bases and J by 8 bases, 8 bases remained unmatched.

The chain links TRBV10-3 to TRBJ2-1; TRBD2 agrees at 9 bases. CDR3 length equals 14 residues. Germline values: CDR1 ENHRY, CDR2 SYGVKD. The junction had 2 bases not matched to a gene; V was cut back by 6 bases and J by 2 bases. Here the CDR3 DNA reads TGTGCCATCAGCAAGCGGGAGGCCTACAATGAGCAGTTCTTC. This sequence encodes CAISKREAYNEQFF.

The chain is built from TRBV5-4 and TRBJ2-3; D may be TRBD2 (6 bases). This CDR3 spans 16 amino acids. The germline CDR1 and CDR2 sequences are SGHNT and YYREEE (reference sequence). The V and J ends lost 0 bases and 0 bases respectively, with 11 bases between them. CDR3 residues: CASSLGPGTSTDTQYF. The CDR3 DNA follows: TGTGCCAGCAGCTTGGGTCCGGGGACTAGCACAGATACGCAGTATTTT. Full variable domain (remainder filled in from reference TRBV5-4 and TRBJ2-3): ETGVTQSPTHLIKTRGQQVTLRCSSQSGHNTVSWYQQALGQGPQFIFQYYREEENGRGNFPPRFSGLQFPNYSSELNVNALELDDSALYLCASSLGPGTSTDTQYFGPGTRLTVL.

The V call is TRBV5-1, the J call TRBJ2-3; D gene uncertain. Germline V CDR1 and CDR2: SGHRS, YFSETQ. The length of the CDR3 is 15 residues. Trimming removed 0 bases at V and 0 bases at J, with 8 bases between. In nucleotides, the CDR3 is TGCGCCAGCAGCTTGGGAGCCGTTAGCACAGATACGCAGTATTTT. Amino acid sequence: CASSLGAVSTDTQYF.

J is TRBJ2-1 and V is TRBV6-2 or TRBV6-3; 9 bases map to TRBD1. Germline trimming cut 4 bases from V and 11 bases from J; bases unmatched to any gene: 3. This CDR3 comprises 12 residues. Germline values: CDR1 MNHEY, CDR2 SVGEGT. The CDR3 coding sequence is TGTGCCAGCAGTTCCGGACAGGGGAAGCAGTTCTTC. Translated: CASSSGQGKQFF.

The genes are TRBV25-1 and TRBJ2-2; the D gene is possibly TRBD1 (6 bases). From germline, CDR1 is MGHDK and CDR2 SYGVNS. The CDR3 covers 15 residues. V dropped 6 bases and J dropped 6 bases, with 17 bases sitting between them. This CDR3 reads CASSSTRGLAGELFF. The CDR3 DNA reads TGTGCCAGCAGCTCAACCAGGGGCTTGGCCGGGGAGCTGTTTTTT.

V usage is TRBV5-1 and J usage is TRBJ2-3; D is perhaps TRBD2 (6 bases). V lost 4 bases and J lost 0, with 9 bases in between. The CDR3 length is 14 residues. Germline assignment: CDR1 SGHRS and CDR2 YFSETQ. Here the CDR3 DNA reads TGCGCCAGCAGCCTTGGGACTAGCACAGATACGCAGTATTTT. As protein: CASSLGTSTDTQYF.

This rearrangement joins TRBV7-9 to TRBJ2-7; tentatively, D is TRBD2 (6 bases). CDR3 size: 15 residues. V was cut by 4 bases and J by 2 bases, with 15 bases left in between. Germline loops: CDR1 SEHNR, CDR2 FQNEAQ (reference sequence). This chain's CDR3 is CASSSPKLAAYEQYF. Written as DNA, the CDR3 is TGTGCCAGCAGCTCGCCCAAACTAGCAGCCTACGAGCAGTACTTC.

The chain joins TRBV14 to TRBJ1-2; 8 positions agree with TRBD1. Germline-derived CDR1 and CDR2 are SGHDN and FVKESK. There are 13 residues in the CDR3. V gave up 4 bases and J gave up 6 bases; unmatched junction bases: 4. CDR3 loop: CASSPRTGHGYTF. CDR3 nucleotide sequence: TGTGCCAGCAGCCCTCGGACAGGGCATGGCTACACCTTC.

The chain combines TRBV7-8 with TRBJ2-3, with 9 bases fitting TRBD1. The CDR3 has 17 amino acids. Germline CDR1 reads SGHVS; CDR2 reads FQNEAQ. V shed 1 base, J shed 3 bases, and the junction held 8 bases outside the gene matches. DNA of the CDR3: TGTGCCAGCAGCTTAGTGCTGAGACAGGGGGTGACAGATACGCAGTATTTT. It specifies CASSLVLRQGVTDTQYF.

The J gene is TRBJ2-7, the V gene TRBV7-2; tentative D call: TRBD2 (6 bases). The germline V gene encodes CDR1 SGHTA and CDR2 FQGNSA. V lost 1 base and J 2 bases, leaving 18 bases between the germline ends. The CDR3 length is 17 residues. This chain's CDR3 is CASSLGSSAGLTYEQYF. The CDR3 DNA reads TGTGCCAGCAGCTTAGGGAGCTCGGCGGGGCTAACCTACGAGCAGTACTTC.

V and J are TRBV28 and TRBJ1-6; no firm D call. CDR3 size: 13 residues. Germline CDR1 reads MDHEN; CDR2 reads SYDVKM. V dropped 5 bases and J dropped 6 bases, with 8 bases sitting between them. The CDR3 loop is CASSPLLNSPLHF. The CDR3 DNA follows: TGTGCCAGCAGTCCCCTCCTTAATTCACCCCTCCACTTT.

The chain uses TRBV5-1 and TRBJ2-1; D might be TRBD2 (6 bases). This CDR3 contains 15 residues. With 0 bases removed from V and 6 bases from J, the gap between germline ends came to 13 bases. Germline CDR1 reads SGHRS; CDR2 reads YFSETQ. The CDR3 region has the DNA TGCGCCAGCAGCTTGGGCAGCGGAGGGGCCAATGAGCAGTTCTTC. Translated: CASSLGSGGANEQFF.

The chain's CDR3 is CASSLGLAGVHNEQFF. The CDR3 bases are TGTGCCAGCAGCTTAGGACTAGCGGGGGTCCACAATGAGCAGTTCTTC. The rearrangement uses TRBV5-6 and TRBJ2-1; 13 bases fit TRBD2. The trim removed 2 bases at V and 5 bases at J, leaving 4 bases unmatched. Per the germline V gene, CDR1 is SGHDT and CDR2 is YYEEEE. CDR3 length: 16 residues.

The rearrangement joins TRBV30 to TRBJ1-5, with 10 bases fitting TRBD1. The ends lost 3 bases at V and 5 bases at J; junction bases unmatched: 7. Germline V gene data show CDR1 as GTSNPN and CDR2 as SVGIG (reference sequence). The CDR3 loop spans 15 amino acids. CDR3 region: CAWSPGTGEYQPQHF. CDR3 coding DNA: TGTGCCTGGAGCCCCGGGACAGGGGAGTATCAGCCCCAGCATTTT.

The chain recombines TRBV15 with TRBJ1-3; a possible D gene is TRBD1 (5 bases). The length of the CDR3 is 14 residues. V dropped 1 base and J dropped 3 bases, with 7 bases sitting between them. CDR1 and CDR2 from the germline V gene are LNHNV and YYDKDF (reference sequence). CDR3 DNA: TGTGCCACCAGCAGAGGACAGAGTGGAAACACCATATATTTT. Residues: CATSRGQSGNTIYF.